Included here is one TCR beta chain sequence, with context. These data originate in a study of blood T cell repertoires in COVID-19. Study-level information: From T cells, B-cell-depleted T cells, or PBMCs came the material, which was cDNA or gDNA.

This CDR3 has 16 residues. Some clones are missing from TCRdb's copy, which holds only in-frame ones; the method was immunoSEQ multiplex PCR. Of tens of thousands of clones in the sample, around nine tenths were seen once. J is TRBJ1-3 and V is TRBV21-1; the DNA was not compared with TRBD1, the D call given in the table. TRBV21-1 is a pseudogene segment. Sequenced: peripheral blood. This receptor was identified in a woman older than 75 with acute or convalescent COVID-19. The CDR3 reads CASSMRQGGSGNTIYF. CDR3 DNA sequence: TGTGCCAGCAGCATGCGGCAGGGGGGTTCCGGAAACACCATATATTTT.